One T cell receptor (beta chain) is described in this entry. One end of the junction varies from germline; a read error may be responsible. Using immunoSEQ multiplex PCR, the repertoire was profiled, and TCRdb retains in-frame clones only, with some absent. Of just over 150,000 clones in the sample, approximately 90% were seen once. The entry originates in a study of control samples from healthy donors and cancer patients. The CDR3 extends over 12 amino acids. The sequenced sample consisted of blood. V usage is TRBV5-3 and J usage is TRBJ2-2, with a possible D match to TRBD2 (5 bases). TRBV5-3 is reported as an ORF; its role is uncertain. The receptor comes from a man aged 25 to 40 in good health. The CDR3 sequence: CAPLPGVRGAVF. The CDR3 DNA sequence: TGTGCCCCCCTCCCCGGGGTCCGGGGAGCTGTTTTT.